The rows below give T cell receptor beta chains drawn from one sample of a study of T-cell reconstitution after alpha-beta-depleted transplantation in children. Each CDR3 protein is one row after TCRdb ran MiXCR on the PCR reads. The table has hundreds of thousands of distinct CDR3 sequences, roughly 17% seen once. The sample in question was PBMCs from the stem cell graft donor, obtained from the stem cell graft. The receptors shown here come from a human donor who donated a stem cell graft to a child with acute myeloid leukemia. Each CDR3 is given with its conserved first and last residue. The D gene is left open where the match is weak. Part of the rows lack a size; the others show once, few, many or a class for expanded clones.

TRBV11-2	TRBJ1-2	.	.	TGTGCCAGCAGCTTTGGCACCCGATCCTATGGCTACACCTTC	CASSFGTRSYGYTF
TRBV12-3/TRBV12-4	TRBJ1-5	many	.	TGTGCCAGCAGTTTTTCGGGCGCAGGATCCGATCAGCCCCAGCATTTT	CASSFSGAGSDQPQHF
TRBV20-1	TRBJ2-1	many	.	TGCAGTGCTAGAGAGAGGGGGGCTTACAATGAGCAGTTCTTC	CSARERGAYNEQFF
TRBV5-1	TRBJ2-3	few	TRBD1	TGCGCCAGCAGCACGACAGGGGTCACAGATACGCAGTATTTT	CASSTTGVTDTQYF
TRBV12-3/TRBV12-4	TRBJ2-5	once	TRBD1	TGTGCCAGCAGTTTATACCTCCGTACAGGGGGCCAGGAGACCCAGTACTTC	CASSLYLRTGGQETQYF
TRBV10-3	TRBJ1-1	many	.	TGTGCCATCAGTGAGGGACATGGGAACACTGAAGCTTTCTTT	CAISEGHGNTEAFF
TRBV20-1	TRBJ1-2	many	.	TGCAGTGCAGTCCGGGACACATATGGCTACACCTTC	CSAVRDTYGYTF
TRBV6-2/TRBV6-3	TRBJ2-1	.	TRBD2	TGTGCCAGCAGTCCTTCTAGCGGGGGCTCCTACAATGAGCAGTTCTTC	CASSPSSGGSYNEQFF
TRBV7-2	TRBJ2-1	.	.	TGTGCCAGCAGCCACCCCGGGGTGAAGCAGTTCTTC	CASSHPGVKQFF
TRBV7-3	TRBJ2-3	.	.	TGTGCCAGCAGCTCACAGGGTAGTACGCAGTATTTT	CASSSQGSTQYF
TRBV29-1	TRBJ1-4	many	.	TGCAGCGTTGAGGGTCCAGCGGATGAAAAACTGTTTTTT	CSVEGPADEKLFF